This T cell receptor (beta chain) comes out of a study of tumor-infiltrating lymphocytes in localized non-small cell lung cancer. Assay: immunoSEQ multiplex PCR; the TCRdb copy retains only in-frame clones and omits some. Found here are some 22,000 clones, approximately 70% of them singletons; the top ten hold roughly 14%. The V gene lost 2 bases and the J gene lost 0 bases, with 6 bases spanning the gap. Germline CDR1 reads SGHRS; CDR2 reads YFSETQ. The CDR3 contains 14 residues. The V call is TRBV5-1, the J call TRBJ2-1; D is ambiguous. Specimen: lung tumor tissue. This TCR derives from a human donor with non-small cell lung cancer. CDR3 in DNA: TGCGCCAGCAGCTTCGACTCCTCCTACAATGAGCAGTTCTTC. Translated: CASSFDSSYNEQFF.